This is a list of T cell receptor beta chains from one sample in a study of cytomegalovirus exposure and HLA in healthy donors. Some clones are missing from TCRdb's copy, which holds only in-frame ones; the method was immunoSEQ multiplex PCR. The table lists fewer than 200,000 clones, 75% to 85% of them singletons. Sequencing input: PBMCs. All receptors derive from a boy aged 5 to 17 in good health and CMV-seronegative. Both conserved end residues are part of each CDR3. A D gene is named only where the DNA matches it firmly. Size tells how often a clone was seen (once, few, many) or the class of an expanded clone, and some rows leave it out.

>TRBD1|.|TRBJ2-2|TRBV9
CASSPRQGRTGELFF
TGTGCCAGCAGCCCACGACAGGGACGGACCGGGGAGCTGTTTTTT
>TRBD1|.|TRBJ1-1|TRBV11-2
CASSSDRDAEAFF
TGTGCCAGCAGTTCCGACAGGGACGCTGAAGCTTTCTTT
>.|.|TRBJ2-3|TRBV27
CASSKAARTDTQYF
TGTGCCAGCAGTAAGGCGGCGAGGACAGATACGCAGTATTTT
>.|.|TRBJ2-5|TRBV6-5
CASSQGGETQYF
TGTGCCAGCAGCCAGGGTGGGGAGACCCAGTACTTC
>.|.|TRBJ1-2|TRBV27
CASSLVIGAFGYTF
TGTGCCAGCAGTCTTGTTATAGGGGCCTTCGGCTACACCTTC
>TRBD1|.|TRBJ2-5|TRBV6-5
CASSPTGQETQYF
TGTGCCAGCAGCCCGACAGGGCAAGAGACCCAGTACTTC
>.|.|TRBJ1-5|TRBV29-1
CSVEVAINQPQHF
TGCAGCGTTGAAGTAGCGATCAATCAGCCCCAGCATTTT
>TRBD1|.|TRBJ2-3|TRBV30
CAWSWTGVGDTQYF
TGTGCCTGGAGTTGGACAGGGGTGGGGGATACGCAGTATTTT
>.|.|TRBJ1-6|TRBV27
CASSLRKDELIGQRSPLHF
TGTGCCAGCAGTTTACGGAAAGACGAATTGATAGGGCAGCGGTCACCCCTCCACTTT
>.|few|TRBJ1-2|TRBV30
CAWRDAGSRLGYTF
TGTGCCTGGAGGGACGCAGGGTCTCGCTTGGGCTACACCTTC
>TRBD1|.|TRBJ1-2|TRBV7-8
CASTLFSPITGGNYGYTF
TGTGCCAGCACCCTCTTTTCTCCGATTACAGGGGGCAACTATGGCTACACCTTC
>TRBD2|.|TRBJ2-3|TRBV5-1
CASSFGSGGSNTQYF
TGCGCCAGCAGCTTCGGGAGCGGGGGGAGCAATACGCAGTATTTT
>TRBD2|.|TRBJ2-1|TRBV27
CASSGGAGGSYNEQFF
TGTGCCAGCAGCGGTGGGGCGGGAGGGTCCTACAATGAGCAGTTCTTC
>.|.|TRBJ2-1|TRBV7-3
CASSLRVGNEQFF
TGTGCCAGCAGCCTCAGGGTAGGGAATGAGCAGTTCTTC
>.|.|TRBJ2-1|TRBV19
CASSIGLLQGGEQFF
TGTGCCAGTAGTATAGGACTACTCCAGGGGGGTGAGCAGTTCTTC
>.|.|TRBJ1-3|TRBV27
CASSTHGQLSGNTIYF
TGTGCCAGCAGTACTCACGGACAGCTCTCTGGAAACACCATATATTTT
>.|once|TRBJ2-1|TRBV6-6
CASSVSGAAYNEQFF
TGTGCCAGCAGTGTCTCAGGGGCTGCCTACAATGAGCAGTTCTTC
>.|.|TRBJ2-5|TRBV5-6
CASSLFMAGPEQETQYF
TGTGCCAGCAGCTTGTTCATGGCGGGTCCGGAACAAGAGACCCAGTACTTC
>.|.|TRBJ1-2|TRBV9
CASSVSGGLYGYTF
TGTGCCAGCAGCGTATCAGGAGGTCTCTATGGCTACACCTTC
>.|.|TRBJ2-1|TRBV9
CASSVVELTEQFF
TGTGCCAGCAGCGTCGTGGAGCTGACTGAGCAGTTCTTC
>.|few|TRBJ1-5|TRBV5-1
CASSLSAGNQPQHF
TGCGCCAGCAGCTTATCGGCGGGGAATCAGCCCCAGCATTTT
>TRBD2|.|TRBJ2-1|TRBV5-4
CASSRSGPSSYNEQFF
TGTGCCAGCAGCCGTAGCGGGCCAAGCTCCTACAATGAGCAGTTCTTC
>.|.|TRBJ1-2|TRBV14
CASSQDWVAGEEGYTF
TGTGCCAGCAGCCAAGATTGGGTAGCAGGGGAAGAAGGCTACACCTTC
>TRBD1|once|TRBJ1-2|TRBV11-3
CASSLVSRTGNYGYTF
TGTGCCAGCAGCTTAGTTTCAAGGACAGGGAACTATGGCTACACCTTC
>.|.|TRBJ1-2|TRBV12-5
CASGYLGNSQLYGYTF
TGTGCTAGTGGTTATCTCGGGAACAGCCAACTCTATGGCTACACCTTC
>TRBD1|.|TRBJ1-1|TRBV5-3
CARSEWTGTGTEAFF
TGTGCCAGAAGCGAATGGACAGGGACTGGCACTGAAGCTTTCTTT
>TRBD2|once|TRBJ2-7|TRBV4-1
CASSLAGGRHEQYF
TGCGCCAGCAGCCTAGCGGGGGGGCGGCACGAGCAGTACTTC
>TRBD1|.|TRBJ1-6|TRBV5-4
CASSTGTGASPLHF
TGTGCCAGCAGCACCGGGACAGGGGCCTCACCCCTCCACTTT
>TRBD1|.|TRBJ1-4|TRBV19
CASSIPGTGSEKLFF
TGTGCCAGTAGTATTCCCGGGACAGGGAGTGAAAAACTGTTTTTT
>.|.|TRBJ2-3|TRBV7-9
CASSFNVYTQYF
TGTGCCAGCAGCTTTAATGTATATACGCAGTATTTT
>.|once|TRBJ2-7|TRBV2
CASSPFYEQYF
TGCGCCAGCTCCCCTTTCTACGAGCAGTACTTC
>TRBD2|.|TRBJ2-7|TRBV19
CASSITSGGALSYEQYF
TGTGCCAGTAGTATAACCAGCGGGGGGGCCCTATCCTACGAGCAGTACTTC
>.|.|TRBJ2-5|TRBV7-2
CASSLGAVNQETQYF
TGTGCCAGCAGCTTAGGAGCGGTAAACCAAGAGACCCAGTACTTC
>TRBD2|.|TRBJ2-1|TRBV5-1
CASALGTSGIYEQFF
TGCGCCAGCGCCCTGGGGACTAGCGGGATCTATGAGCAGTTCTTC
>TRBD1|.|TRBJ2-6|TRBV29-1
CSVEVGDSFSSGANVLTF
TGCAGCGTTGAAGTGGGGGACAGCTTCAGCTCTGGGGCCAACGTCCTGACTTTC
>.|.|TRBJ1-2|TRBV5-6
CASSYRDRGDGYTF
TGTGCCAGCAGCTACAGAGACAGAGGAGACGGCTACACCTTC
>TRBD1|.|TRBJ1-1|TRBV29-1
CSVQDRGKDTEAFF
TGCAGCGTTCAGGACAGGGGAAAGGACACTGAAGCTTTCTTT
>.|.|TRBJ1-1|TRBV5-4
CASSLVQAGEAFF
TGTGCCAGCAGCTTGGTTCAGGCGGGGGAAGCTTTCTTT
>TRBD2|.|TRBJ2-7|TRBV6-5
CASSPGLAAYEQYF
TGTGCCAGCAGCCCGGGACTAGCGGCCTACGAGCAGTACTTC
>TRBD1|.|TRBJ2-7|TRBV9
CASSAGDRDDEQYF
TGTGCCAGCAGCGCGGGGGACAGGGATGACGAGCAGTACTTC
>TRBD2|.|TRBJ2-1|TRBV7-9
CASSWGLAGGNEQFF
TGTGCCAGCAGCTGGGGCCTAGCGGGAGGCAATGAGCAGTTCTTC